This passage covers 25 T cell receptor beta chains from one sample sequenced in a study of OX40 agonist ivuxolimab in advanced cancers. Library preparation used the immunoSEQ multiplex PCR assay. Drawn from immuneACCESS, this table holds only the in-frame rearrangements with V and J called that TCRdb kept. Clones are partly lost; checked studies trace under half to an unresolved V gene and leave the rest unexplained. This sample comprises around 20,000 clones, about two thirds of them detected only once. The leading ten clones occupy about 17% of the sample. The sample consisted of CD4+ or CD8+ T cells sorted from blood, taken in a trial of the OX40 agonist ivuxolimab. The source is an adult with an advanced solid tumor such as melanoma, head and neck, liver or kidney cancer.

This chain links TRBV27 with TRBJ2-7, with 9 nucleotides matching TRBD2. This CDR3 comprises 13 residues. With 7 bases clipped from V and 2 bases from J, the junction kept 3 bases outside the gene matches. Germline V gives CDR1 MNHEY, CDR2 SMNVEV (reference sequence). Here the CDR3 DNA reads TGTGCCAGCAAGGCGGGAGGGCCCTACGAGCAGTACTTC. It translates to CASKAGGPYEQYF.

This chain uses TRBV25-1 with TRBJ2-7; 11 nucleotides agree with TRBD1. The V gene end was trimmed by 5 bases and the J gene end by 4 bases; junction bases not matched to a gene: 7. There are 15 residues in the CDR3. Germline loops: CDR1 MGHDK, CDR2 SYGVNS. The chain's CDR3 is CASSPWTGGLYEQYF. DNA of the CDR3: TGTGCCAGCAGTCCATGGACAGGGGGCTTGTACGAGCAGTACTTC.

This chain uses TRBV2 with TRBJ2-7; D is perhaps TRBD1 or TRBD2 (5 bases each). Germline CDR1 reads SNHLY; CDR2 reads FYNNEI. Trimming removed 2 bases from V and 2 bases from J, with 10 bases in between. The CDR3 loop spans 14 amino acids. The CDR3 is CASSERGRTYEQYF. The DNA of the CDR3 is TGTGCCAGCAGTGAACGGGGACGCACCTACGAGCAGTACTTC.

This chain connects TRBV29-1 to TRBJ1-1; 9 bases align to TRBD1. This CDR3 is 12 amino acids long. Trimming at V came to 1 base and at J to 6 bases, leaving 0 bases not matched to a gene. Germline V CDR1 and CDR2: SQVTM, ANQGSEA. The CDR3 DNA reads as TGCAGCGTTGAAGGGACAGGGGCTGAAGCTTTCTTT. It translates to CSVEGTGAEAFF. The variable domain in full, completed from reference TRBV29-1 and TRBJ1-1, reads SAVISQKPSRDICQRGTSLTIQCQVDSQVTMMFWYRQQPGQSLTLIATANQGSEATYESGFVIDKFPISRPNLTFSTLTVSNMSPEDSSIYLCSVEGTGAEAFFGQGTRLTVV.

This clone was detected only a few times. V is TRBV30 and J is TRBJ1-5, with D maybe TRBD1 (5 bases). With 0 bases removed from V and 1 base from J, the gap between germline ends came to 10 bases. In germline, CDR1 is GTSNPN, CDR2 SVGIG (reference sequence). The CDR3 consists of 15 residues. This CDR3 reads CAWSVGGLSNQPQHF. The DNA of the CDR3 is TGTGCCTGGAGTGTTGGGGGATTGAGCAATCAGCCCCAGCATTTT. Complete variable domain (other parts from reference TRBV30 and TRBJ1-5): SQTIHQWPATLVQPVGSPLSLECTVEGTSNPNLYWYRQAAGRGLQLLFYSVGIGQISSEVPQNLSASRPQDRQFILSSKKLLLSDSGFYLCAWSVGGLSNQPQHFGDGTRLSIL.

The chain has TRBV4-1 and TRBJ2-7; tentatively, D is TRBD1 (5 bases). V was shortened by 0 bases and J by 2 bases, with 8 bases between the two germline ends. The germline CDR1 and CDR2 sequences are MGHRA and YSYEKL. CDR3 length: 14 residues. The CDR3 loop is CASSQDPGTYEQYF. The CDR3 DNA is TGCGCCAGCAGCCAAGACCCAGGGACCTACGAGCAGTACTTC.

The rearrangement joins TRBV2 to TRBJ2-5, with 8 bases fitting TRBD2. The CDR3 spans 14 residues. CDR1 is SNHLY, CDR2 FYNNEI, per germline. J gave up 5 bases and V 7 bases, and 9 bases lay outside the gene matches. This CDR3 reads CASTLPGLGETQYF. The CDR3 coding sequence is TGTGCCAGCACACTCCCGGGACTAGGCGAGACCCAGTACTTC.

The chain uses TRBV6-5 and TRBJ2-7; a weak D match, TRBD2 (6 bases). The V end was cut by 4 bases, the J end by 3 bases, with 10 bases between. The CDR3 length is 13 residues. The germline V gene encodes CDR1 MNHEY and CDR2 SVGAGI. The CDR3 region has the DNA TGTGCCAGCAGTTGGGGACTTGGCTACGAGCAGTACTTC. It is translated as CASSWGLGYEQYF.

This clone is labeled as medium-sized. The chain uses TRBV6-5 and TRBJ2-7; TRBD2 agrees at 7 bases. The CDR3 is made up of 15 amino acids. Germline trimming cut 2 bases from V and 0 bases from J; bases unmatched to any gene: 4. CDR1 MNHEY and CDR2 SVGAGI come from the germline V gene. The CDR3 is CASSYGGGGSYEQYF. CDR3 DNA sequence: TGTGCCAGCAGTTACGGGGGGGGTGGCTCCTACGAGCAGTACTTC.

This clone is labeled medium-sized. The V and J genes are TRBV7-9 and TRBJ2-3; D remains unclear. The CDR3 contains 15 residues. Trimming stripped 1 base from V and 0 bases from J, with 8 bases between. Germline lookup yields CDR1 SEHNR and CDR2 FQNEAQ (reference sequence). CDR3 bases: TGTGCCAGCAGCTTAGTTACACTGAGCACAGATACGCAGTATTTT. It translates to CASSLVTLSTDTQYF.

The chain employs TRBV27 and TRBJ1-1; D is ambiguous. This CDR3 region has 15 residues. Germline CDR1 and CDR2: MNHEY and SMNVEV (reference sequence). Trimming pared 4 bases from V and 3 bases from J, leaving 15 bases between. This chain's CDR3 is CASSSRDYGDTEAFF. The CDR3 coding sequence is TGTGCCAGCAGTTCTCGGGATTACGGGGACACTGAAGCTTTCTTT.

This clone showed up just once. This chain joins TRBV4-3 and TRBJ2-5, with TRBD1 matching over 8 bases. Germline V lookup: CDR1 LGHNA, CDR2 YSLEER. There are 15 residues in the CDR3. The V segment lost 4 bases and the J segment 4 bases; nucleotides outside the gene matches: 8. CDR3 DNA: TGCGCCAGCAGCCCGGGGGCAGGGGGCCTAGAGACCCAGTACTTC. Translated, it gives CASSPGAGGLETQYF.

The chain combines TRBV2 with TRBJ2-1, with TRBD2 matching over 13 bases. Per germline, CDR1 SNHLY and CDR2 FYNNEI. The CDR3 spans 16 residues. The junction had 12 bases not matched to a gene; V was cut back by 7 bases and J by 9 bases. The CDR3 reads CASIGLAGARGGEQFF. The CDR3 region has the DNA TGTGCCAGCATAGGACTAGCGGGAGCCCGAGGCGGTGAGCAGTTCTTC. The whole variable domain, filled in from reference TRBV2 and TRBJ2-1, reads EPEVTQTPSHQVTQMGQEVILRCVPISNHLYFYWYRQILGQKVEFLVSFYNNEISEKSEIFDDQFSVERPDGSNFTLKIRSTKLEDSAMYFCASIGLAGARGGEQFFGPGTRLTVL.

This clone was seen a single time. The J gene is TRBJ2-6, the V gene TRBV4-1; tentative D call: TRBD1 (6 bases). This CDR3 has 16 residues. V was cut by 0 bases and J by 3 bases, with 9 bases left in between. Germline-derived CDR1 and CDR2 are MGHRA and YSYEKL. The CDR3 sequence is CASSQDSGVGANVLTF. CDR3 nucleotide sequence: TGCGCCAGCAGCCAAGATTCAGGGGTTGGGGCCAACGTCCTGACTTTC.

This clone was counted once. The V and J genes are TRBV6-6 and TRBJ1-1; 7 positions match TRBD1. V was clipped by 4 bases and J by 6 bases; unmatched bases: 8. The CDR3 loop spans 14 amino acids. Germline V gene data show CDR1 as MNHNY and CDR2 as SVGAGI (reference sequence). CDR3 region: CASSFQGGSSEAFF. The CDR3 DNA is TGTGCCAGCAGTTTCCAGGGGGGAAGCTCTGAAGCTTTCTTT.

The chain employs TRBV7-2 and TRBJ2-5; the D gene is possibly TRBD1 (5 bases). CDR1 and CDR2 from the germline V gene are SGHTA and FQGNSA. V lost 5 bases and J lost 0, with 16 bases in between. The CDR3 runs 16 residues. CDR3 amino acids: CASSPKLPGYQETQYF. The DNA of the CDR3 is TGTGCCAGCAGCCCTAAGCTACCAGGGTACCAAGAGACCCAGTACTTC.

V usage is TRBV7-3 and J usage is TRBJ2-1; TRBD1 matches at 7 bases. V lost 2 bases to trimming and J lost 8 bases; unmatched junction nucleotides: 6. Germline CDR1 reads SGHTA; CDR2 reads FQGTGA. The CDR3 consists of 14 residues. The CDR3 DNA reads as TGTGCCAGCAGCTTATATACAGACAGGGATGAGCAGTTCTTC. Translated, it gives CASSLYTDRDEQFF.

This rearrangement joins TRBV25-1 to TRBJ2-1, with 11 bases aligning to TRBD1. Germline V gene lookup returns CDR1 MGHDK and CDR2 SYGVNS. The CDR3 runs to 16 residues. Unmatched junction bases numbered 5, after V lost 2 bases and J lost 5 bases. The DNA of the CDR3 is TGTGCCAGCAGTGAACCTGGACAGGGGGCCCACAATGAGCAGTTCTTC. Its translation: CASSEPGQGAHNEQFF.

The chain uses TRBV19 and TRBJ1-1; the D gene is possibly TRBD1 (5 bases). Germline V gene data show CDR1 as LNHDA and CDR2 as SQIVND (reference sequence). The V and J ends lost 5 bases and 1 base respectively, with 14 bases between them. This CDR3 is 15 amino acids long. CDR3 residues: CASSPMRGGNTEAFF. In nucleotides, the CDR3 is TGTGCCAGTAGTCCCATGAGGGGAGGGAACACTGAAGCTTTCTTT.

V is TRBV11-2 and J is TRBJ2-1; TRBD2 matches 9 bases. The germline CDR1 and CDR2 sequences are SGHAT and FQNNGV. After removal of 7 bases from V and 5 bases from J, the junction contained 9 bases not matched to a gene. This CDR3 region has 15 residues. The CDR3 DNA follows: TGTGCCAGCACCCCAAGGGCTAGCGGGAACAATGAGCAGTTCTTC. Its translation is CASTPRASGNNEQFF.

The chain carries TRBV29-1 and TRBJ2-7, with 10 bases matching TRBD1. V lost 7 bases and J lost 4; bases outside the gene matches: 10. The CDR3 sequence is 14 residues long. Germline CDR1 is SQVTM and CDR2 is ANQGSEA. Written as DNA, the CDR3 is TGCAGCGCTATATTGACAGGGGGCGGGTACGAGCAGTACTTC. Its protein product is CSAILTGGGYEQYF.

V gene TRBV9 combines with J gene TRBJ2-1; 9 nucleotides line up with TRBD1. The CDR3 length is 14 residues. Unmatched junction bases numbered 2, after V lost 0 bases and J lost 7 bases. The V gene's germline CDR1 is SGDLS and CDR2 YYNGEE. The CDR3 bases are TGTGCCAGCAGCGTAGGGACAGGGGAGAATGAGCAGTTCTTC. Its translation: CASSVGTGENEQFF.

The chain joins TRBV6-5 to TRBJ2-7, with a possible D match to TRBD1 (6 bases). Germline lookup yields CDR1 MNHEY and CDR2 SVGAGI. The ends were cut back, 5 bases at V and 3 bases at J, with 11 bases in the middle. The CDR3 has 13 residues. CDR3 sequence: CASSPQGFYEQYF. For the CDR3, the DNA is TGTGCCAGCAGTCCACAGGGATTCTACGAGCAGTACTTC.

CDR3 DNA: TGCAGCGTGGGGGGCAGCACAGATACGCAGTATTTT. Its translation: CSVGGSTDTQYF. The chain has TRBV29-1 and TRBJ2-3; D possibly uses TRBD1 or TRBD2 (6 bases each). Looked up from germline, CDR1 is SQVTM and CDR2 is ANQGSEA. V was shortened by 6 bases and J by 0 bases, with 7 bases between the two germline ends. This CDR3 is built from 12 residues.

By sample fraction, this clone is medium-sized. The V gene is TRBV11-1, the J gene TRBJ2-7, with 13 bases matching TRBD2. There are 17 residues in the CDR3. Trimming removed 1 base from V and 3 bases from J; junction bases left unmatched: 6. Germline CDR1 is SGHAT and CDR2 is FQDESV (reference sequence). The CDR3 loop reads CASSLGTSGSGYYEQYF. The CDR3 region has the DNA TGTGCCAGCAGCTTAGGGACTAGCGGGAGCGGGTACTACGAGCAGTACTTC. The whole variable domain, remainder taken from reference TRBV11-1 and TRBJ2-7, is EAEVAQSPRYKITEKSQAVAFWCDPISGHATLYWYRQILGQGPELLVQFQDESVVDDSQLPKDRFSAERLKGVDSTLKIQPAELGDSAMYLCASSLGTSGSGYYEQYFGPGTRLTVT.